These 8 T cell receptor beta chains originate from one sample sequenced in a study of blood T cells in healthy people across ages (dated by TCRdb to 2013 to 2016). The receptor library was made with 5' RACE. Data came from an Illumina HiSeq 2500. A second PCR of roughly 7 to 11 cycles was performed with a sample-barcoded 5' primer and a J-beta primer mix. Starting from the raw public reads, TCRdb applied fastp trimming at Q25, assembled clones with MiXCR and retained in-frame beta chains. Here each entry gathers all rows of one CDR3 protein and keeps the most common genes and DNA. The sample table contains approximately 1.5 million distinct CDR3 sequences; only one count was recorded for approximately 42% of them. Around 4% of the sample belongs to the ten largest clones. Sequencing used blood. These receptors were taken from a woman aged 18-35 years in good health.

The chain employs TRBV28 and TRBJ1-6; no firm D call. Between the trimmed V and J ends, which lost 2 bases and 8 bases, there was a span of 13 bases. Looked up from germline, CDR1 is MDHEN and CDR2 is SYDVKM. CDR3 length equals 15 residues. The CDR3 sequence: CASSLMGSGDSPLHF. As DNA, the CDR3 is TGTGCCAGCAGTTTAATGGGCAGTGGAGATTCACCCCTCCACTTT.

The chain links TRBV6-5 to TRBJ2-5, with D hard to call. Germline V CDR1 and CDR2: MNHEY, SVGAGI. This CDR3 is built from 14 residues. Trimming pared 6 bases from V and 1 base from J, leaving 12 bases between. CDR3 region: CASSSSNGQETQYF. The CDR3 DNA is TGTGCCAGCAGCTCCAGCAACGGCCAAGAGACCCAGTACTTC.

CDR3 amino acids: CASSTGQLTDTQYF. CDR3 in DNA: TGTGCCAGCAGCACCGGACAGCTCACAGATACGCAGTATTTT. The chain recombines TRBV3-1 with TRBJ2-3, with a possible D match to TRBD1 (6 bases). Per germline, CDR1 LGHDT and CDR2 YNNKEL (reference sequence). V was trimmed by 5 bases and J by 2 bases, leaving 11 bases between them. This CDR3 contains 14 residues.

This chain links TRBV18 with TRBJ2-5; 8 positions agree with TRBD1. The better agreement between TRBJ2-7 and the DNA end casts doubt on the J call. Per the germline V gene, CDR1 is KGHSH and CDR2 is LQKENI. The CDR3 totals 16 residues. The CDR3 sequence is CASSLILGQGPHEQYF. In nucleotides, the CDR3 is TGTGCCAGCTCCTTGATCCTCGGACAGGGTCCCCACGAGCAGTACTTC.

This clonotype was counted only a few times. This chain connects TRBV4-1 to TRBJ2-1; D might be TRBD2 (6 bases). This CDR3 is built from 16 residues. Germline CDR1 reads MGHRA; CDR2 reads YSYEKL. V was cut by 4 bases and J by 4 bases, with 17 bases left in between. Here the CDR3 reads CASSPGRLGSYNEQFF. CDR3 nucleotide sequence: TGCGCCAGCAGCCCCGGCAGACTAGGGTCGTACAATGAGCAGTTCTTC.

J is TRBJ1-1 and V is TRBV27; D gene ambiguous. Germline CDR1 and CDR2: MNHEY and SMNVEV (reference sequence). The CDR3 contains 13 residues. Trimming pared 3 bases from V and 4 bases from J, leaving 9 bases between. CDR3 DNA sequence: TGTGCCAGCAGTTTCACTATGGGCACTGAAGCTTTCTTT. Translating it yields CASSFTMGTEAFF.

Only one count was recorded for this clonotype. This sequence may be a read error, since a much larger clone differs from it by one base. The J gene is TRBJ2-1, the V gene TRBV7-9; D is uncertain. Trimming took off 5 bases at V and 10 bases at J, with 15 bases between the two ends. The CDR3 covers 13 residues. CDR1 and CDR2 from the germline V gene are SEHNR and FQNEAQ (reference sequence). This CDR3 is CASSQSSPYEQFF. CDR3 DNA sequence: TGTGCCAGCAGCCAATCTTCCCCCTACGAGCAGTTCTTC. The full variable domain, in which reference TRBV7-9 and TRBJ2-1 provide the parts outside the CDR3, is DTGVSQNPRHKITKRGQNVTFRCDPISEHNRLYWYRQTLGQGPEFLTYFQNEAQLEKSRLLSDRFSAERPKGSFSTLEIQRTEQGDSAMYLCASSQSSPYEQFFGPGTRLTVL.

This clonotype was observed a few times. The rearrangement uses TRBV27 and TRBJ2-1; 10 bases match TRBD1. This CDR3 is built from 16 residues. Germline lookup yields CDR1 MNHEY and CDR2 SMNVEV (reference sequence). V was pared by 5 bases and J by 6 bases, with 10 bases of the junction left unmatched. CDR3: CASSKPGTGVRNEQFF. DNA for the CDR3: TGTGCCAGCAGTAAACCCGGGACAGGGGTACGCAATGAGCAGTTCTTC.